This entry is about one T cell receptor (beta chain). The sample belongs to a study of blood T cell repertoires in COVID-19. Study as a whole: Sites across the United States, Italy and Spain contributed samples from acute and convalescent COVID-19.

Followed longitudinally, the Seattle patients had been enrolled during active infection. Here immunoSEQ multiplex PCR was the method, and the copy in TCRdb shows in-frame clones only, minus some. The sample lists some 290,000 clones, about 86% occurring once. The CDR3 has 17 residues. Germline CDR1 SGHAT, CDR2 FQNNGV. Deletions cut 1 base from V and 0 bases from J, with 12 bases between. This clonotype originated in a woman under 40 with COVID-19, enrolled during active disease. The chain joins TRBV11-2 to TRBJ2-2; perhaps TRBD2 as D (5 bases). The sequenced sample consisted of peripheral blood. The CDR3 sequence is CASSLAPGSANTGELFF. The CDR3 region has the DNA TGTGCCAGCAGCTTAGCCCCGGGTAGCGCGAACACCGGGGAGCTGTTTTTT.